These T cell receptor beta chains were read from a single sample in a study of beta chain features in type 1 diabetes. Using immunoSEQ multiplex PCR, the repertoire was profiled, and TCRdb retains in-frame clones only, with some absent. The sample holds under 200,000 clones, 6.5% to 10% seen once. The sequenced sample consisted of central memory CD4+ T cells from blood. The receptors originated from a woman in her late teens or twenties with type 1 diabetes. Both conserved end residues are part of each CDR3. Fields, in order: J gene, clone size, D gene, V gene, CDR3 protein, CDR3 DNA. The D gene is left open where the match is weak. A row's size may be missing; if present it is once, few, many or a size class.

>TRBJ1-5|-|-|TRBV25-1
CASSDGGQPQHF
TGTGCCAGCAGTGACGGCGGACAGCCCCAGCATTTT
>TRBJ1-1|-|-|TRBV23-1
CASSPDWENTEAFF
TGCGCCAGCAGCCCGGACTGGGAGAACACTGAAGCTTTCTTT
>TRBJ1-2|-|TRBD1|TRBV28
CASTLPQDRGPYGYTF
TGTGCCAGCACCTTACCCCAGGACAGGGGTCCCTATGGCTACACCTTC
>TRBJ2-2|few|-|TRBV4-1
CASSQEDRRNTGELFF
TGCGCCAGCAGCCAAGAAGACAGAAGAAACACCGGGGAGCTGTTTTTT
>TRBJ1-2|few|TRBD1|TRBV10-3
CAVQSGTAYGYTF
TGTGCCGTTCAATCCGGGACAGCCTATGGCTACACCTTC
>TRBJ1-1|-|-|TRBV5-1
CASSLAGKGLNTEAFF
TGCGCCAGCAGCTTGGCGGGGAAAGGCCTCAACACTGAAGCTTTCTTT
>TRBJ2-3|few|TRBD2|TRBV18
CASSPPAAGVGDTQYF
TGTGCCAGCTCACCACCGGCAGCGGGAGTAGGAGATACGCAGTATTTT
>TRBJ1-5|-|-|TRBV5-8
CASSLSGRNQPQHF
TGTGCCAGCAGCTTATCAGGTCGCAATCAGCCCCAGCATTTT
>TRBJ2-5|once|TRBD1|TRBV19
CASSLAGGETQYF
TGTGCCAGTAGTCTGGCAGGGGGAGAGACCCAGTACTTC
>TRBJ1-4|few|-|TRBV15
CATSRESSPTNEKLFF
TGTGCCACCAGCAGAGAATCCAGTCCAACTAATGAAAAACTGTTTTTT
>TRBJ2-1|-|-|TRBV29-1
CSVDGWGVDEQFF
TGCAGCGTAGACGGGTGGGGAGTCGATGAGCAGTTCTTC
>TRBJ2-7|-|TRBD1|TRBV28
CASSLGTGNYEQYF
TGTGCCAGCAGCCTGGGGACAGGGAACTACGAGCAGTACTTC
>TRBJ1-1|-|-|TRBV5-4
CASSLANQGPTEAFF
TGTGCCAGCAGCTTGGCCAATCAGGGCCCCACTGAAGCTTTCTTT
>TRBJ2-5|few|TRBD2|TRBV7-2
CASSQEVAGETQYF
TGTGCCAGCAGCCAAGAAGTAGCGGGAGAGACCCAGTACTTC
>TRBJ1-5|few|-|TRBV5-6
CASSLWRLSNQPQHF
TGTGCCAGCAGCTTGTGGCGACTTAGCAATCAGCCCCAGCATTTT
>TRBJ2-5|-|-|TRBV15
CATRDLAKETQYF
TGTGCCACCCGGGACTTAGCAAAAGAGACCCAGTACTTC
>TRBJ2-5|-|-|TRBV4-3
CASSQEGWRGQETQYF
TGCGCCAGCAGCCAAGAGGGCTGGAGGGGCCAAGAGACCCAGTACTTC
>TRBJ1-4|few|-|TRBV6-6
CASRPGATNEKLFF
TGTGCCAGCAGACCAGGTGCAACTAATGAAAAACTGTTTTTT
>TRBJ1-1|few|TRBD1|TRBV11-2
CASSKHRGKVIGTEAFF
TGTGCCAGCAGCAAACACAGGGGGAAGGTTATAGGAACTGAAGCTTTCTTT
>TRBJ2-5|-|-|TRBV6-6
CASSPTQETQYF
TGTGCCAGCAGTCCTACCCAAGAGACCCAGTACTTC
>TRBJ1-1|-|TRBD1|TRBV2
CASRERGGNTEAFF
TGTGCCAGCAGAGAGAGAGGGGGCAACACTGAAGCTTTCTTT
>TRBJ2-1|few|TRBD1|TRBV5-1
CASSPEPGQGANEQFF
TGCGCCAGCAGCCCAGAACCGGGACAGGGGGCTAATGAGCAGTTCTTC
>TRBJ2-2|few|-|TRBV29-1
CSVEEQRATGELFF
TGCAGCGTTGAGGAACAGCGGGCGACCGGGGAGCTGTTTTTT
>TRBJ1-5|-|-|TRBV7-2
CASSRSDRSSGNQPQHF
TGTGCCAGCAGCCGAAGCGACAGGTCGAGCGGCAATCAGCCCCAGCATTTT
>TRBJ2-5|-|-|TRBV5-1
CASGSGLEFETQYF
TGCGCCAGCGGTTCGGGACTTGAATTTGAGACCCAGTACTTC
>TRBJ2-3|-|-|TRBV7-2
CASSLVRQVGDTQYF
TGTGCCAGCAGCTTAGTTCGCCAGGTTGGGGATACGCAGTATTTT
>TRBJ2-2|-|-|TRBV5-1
CASSLGQFSSGELFF
TGCGCCAGCAGCTTGGGACAATTCTCGTCCGGGGAGCTGTTTTTT
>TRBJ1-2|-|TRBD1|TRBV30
CAWGQGVYGYTF
TGTGCCTGGGGACAGGGAGTGTATGGCTACACCTTC
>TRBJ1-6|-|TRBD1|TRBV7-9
CASSWSGTGNSPLHF
TGTGCCAGCAGCTGGAGCGGGACAGGGAATTCACCCCTCCACTTT
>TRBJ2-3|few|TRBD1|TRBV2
CASTRDRGTSDTQYF
TGTGCCAGTACCCGGGACAGGGGGACGTCAGATACGCAGTATTTT
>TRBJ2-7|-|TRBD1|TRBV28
CATDKGQAMGYEQYF
TGTGCCACCGATAAGGGACAGGCGATGGGTTACGAGCAGTACTTC
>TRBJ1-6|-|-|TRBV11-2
CASSAQVGAYSPLHF
TGTGCCAGCAGCGCGCAGGTGGGGGCGTATTCACCCCTCCACTTT
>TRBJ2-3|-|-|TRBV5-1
CASSRRLSTDTQYF
TGCGCCAGCAGCCGGCGGCTTAGCACAGATACGCAGTATTTT
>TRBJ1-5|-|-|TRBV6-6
CASRGDTGGNQPQHF
TGTGCCAGCAGAGGGGACACTGGGGGCAATCAGCCCCAGCATTTT
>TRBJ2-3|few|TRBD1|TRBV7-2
CASSSGTGLGTDTQYF
TGTGCCAGCAGTTCTGGGACAGGGCTCGGCACAGATACGCAGTATTTT
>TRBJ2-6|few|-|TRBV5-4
CASSLRPGVLSGANVLTF
TGTGCCAGCAGCTTAAGGCCAGGCGTCCTGTCTGGGGCCAACGTCCTGACTTTC
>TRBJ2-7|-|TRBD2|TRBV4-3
CASSQVGAGLAGGGSYEQYF
TGCGCCAGCAGCCAAGTTGGCGCGGGACTAGCGGGAGGTGGGTCCTACGAGCAGTACTTC
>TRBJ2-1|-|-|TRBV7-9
CATSAGTLNEQFF
TGTGCCACCAGCGCCGGGACTCTCAATGAGCAGTTCTTC
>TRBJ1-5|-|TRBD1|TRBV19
CASRTGGLPQHF
TGTGCCAGCAGGACAGGGGGCTTACCCCAGCATTTT
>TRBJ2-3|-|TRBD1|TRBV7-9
CASSRARGQGTDTQYF
TGTGCCAGCAGCCGGGCCCGGGGACAGGGCACGGATACGCAGTATTTT
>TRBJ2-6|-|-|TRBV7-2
CASSFKSGANVLTF
TGTGCCAGCAGCTTCAAGAGCGGGGCCAACGTCCTGACTTTC
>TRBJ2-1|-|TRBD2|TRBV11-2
CASSLESSGEQFF
TGTGCCAGCAGCTTAGAATCTAGCGGTGAGCAGTTCTTC
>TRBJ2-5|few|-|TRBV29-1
CSVLGPETQYF
TGCAGCGTCCTGGGGCCGGAGACCCAGTACTTC
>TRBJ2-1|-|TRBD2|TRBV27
CASSFEAGGPYEQFF
TGTGCCAGCAGTTTTGAGGCGGGGGGCCCGTATGAGCAGTTCTTC
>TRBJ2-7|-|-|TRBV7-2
CASSLVSRDVEQYF
TGTGCCAGCAGCTTAGTTAGTCGGGATGTCGAGCAGTACTTC
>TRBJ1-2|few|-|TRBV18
CAGGGANYGYTF
TGTGCCGGCGGTGGAGCTAACTATGGCTACACCTTC
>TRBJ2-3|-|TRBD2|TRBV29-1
CSVLGGAGSTDTQYF
TGCAGCGTTCTCGGGGGGGCCGGCAGCACAGATACGCAGTATTTT
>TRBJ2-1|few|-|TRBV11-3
CASGGELHNEQFF
TGTGCCAGCGGAGGGGAGCTCCACAATGAGCAGTTCTTC
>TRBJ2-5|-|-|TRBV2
CASKGTRGWETQYF
TGTGCCAGCAAGGGAACTAGAGGGTGGGAGACCCAGTACTTC
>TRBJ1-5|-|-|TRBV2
CASRNRASNQPQHF
TGTGCCAGCAGAAACAGGGCTAGCAATCAGCCCCAGCATTTT
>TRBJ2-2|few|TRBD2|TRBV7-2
CASSSGGLAGPGELFF
TGTGCCAGCAGCTCAGGGGGACTAGCGGGTCCCGGGGAGCTGTTTTTT
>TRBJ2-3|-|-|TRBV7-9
CASSLRTTRGTDTQYF
TGTGCCAGCAGCTTACGGACGACTAGAGGCACAGATACGCAGTATTTT
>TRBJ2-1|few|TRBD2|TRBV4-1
CASSPQPSGDFNEQFF
TGCGCCAGCAGCCCCCAACCTAGCGGAGATTTCAATGAGCAGTTCTTC
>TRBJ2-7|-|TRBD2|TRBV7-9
CASSRIAGGSYEQYF
TGTGCCAGCAGCAGAATAGCGGGAGGATCCTACGAGCAGTACTTC
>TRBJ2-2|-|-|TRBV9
CASSHRDGELFF
TGTGCCAGCAGCCACAGGGATGGGGAGCTGTTTTTT
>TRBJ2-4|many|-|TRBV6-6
CASSSDSPVAKNIQYF
TGTGCCAGCAGTTCGGACTCCCCGGTAGCCAAAAACATTCAGTACTTC
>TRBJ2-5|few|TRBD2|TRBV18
CASSPPGLAAQETQYF
TGTGCCAGCTCACCACCGGGACTAGCGGCCCAAGAGACCCAGTACTTC